This T cell receptor beta chain was retrieved from a study of T cells in Graves' hyperthyroidism and ophthalmopathy. Exclusion of patients followed from uncontrolled infection, other autoimmune disease, pregnancy or lactation. This clonotype was observed many times. The antigen is not known. RNA transcripts provided the source from which TCR beta CDR3 regions were amplified. HTBI primers were the set used in a first-round RT-PCR of the TCR CDR3. MiXCR, applied by TCRdb to the multiplex PCR reads, yields one record per CDR3 protein. Among about 350,000 distinct CDR3 sequences, roughly an eighth were seen once, and the ten largest hold 30% to 40%. Trimming shortened V by 10 bases and J by 0 bases, and 25 bases separated the two germline ends. The CDR3 totals 18 residues. From germline, CDR1 is MNHNS and CDR2 SASEGT. The study's findings and limits: By a 13 V-J model, ophthalmopathy was set apart from stable hyperthyroidism.

The J gene is TRBJ1-5, the V gene TRBV6-1; no clear D gene. This TCR came from a woman between 40 and 55 years old with Graves' ophthalmopathy. Specimen: blood. As DNA, the CDR3 is TGTGCCACCGTCCGCGGAGGTCCCCCCTCGGGTAGCAATCAGCCCCAGCATTTT. This codes for CATVRGGPPSGSNQPQHF.